The present TCR beta chain was sequenced within a study of T cells in Graves' hyperthyroidism and ophthalmopathy. This CDR3 spans 15 amino acids. Trimming pared 3 bases from V and 2 bases from J, leaving 12 bases between. From germline, CDR1 is SGHTA and CDR2 FQGNSA. This clonotype was found many times. TCR beta CDR3 region amplification was performed from RNA transcripts. TCR CDR3 underwent first-round RT-PCR with the HTBI primer set. Via MiXCR, TCRdb re-called the multiplex PCR reads, giving one row per CDR3 protein. The sample holds about 640,000 distinct CDR3 sequences; 20% are singletons and the top ten take under 35%.

Sequencing was carried out using blood. The source of this sequence is a man younger than 40 with Graves' ophthalmopathy. V usage is TRBV7-2 and J usage is TRBJ2-3; D is uncertain. The CDR3 region is CASSLSKGNTDTQYF. The CDR3 region has the DNA TGTGCCAGCAGCTTGTCGAAAGGAAACACAGATACGCAGTATTTT.